These 22 T cell receptor beta chains came from one sample sequenced in a study of technical replicates of blood from a few donors. Some clones are missing from TCRdb's copy, which holds only in-frame ones; the method was immunoSEQ multiplex PCR. The sample comprises roughly 85,000 clones, approximately 95% of which are singletons, and over 0.25% rests with the top ten. The sequencing input was T cells isolated from PBMCs. All receptors derive from a human donor in good health.

The chain is built from TRBV6-1 and TRBJ2-5, with 9 bases fitting TRBD1. With 4 bases clipped from V and 1 base from J, the junction kept 1 base outside the gene matches. The CDR3 contains 14 residues. Per germline, CDR1 MNHNS and CDR2 SASEGT. The CDR3 sequence: CASSVQGAQETQYF. CDR3 in DNA: TGTGCCAGCAGTGTACAGGGGGCCCAAGAGACCCAGTACTTC.

The chain carries TRBV29-1 and TRBJ1-2; 7 bases are shared with TRBD1. The CDR3 is made up of 14 amino acids. Trimming took 6 bases from V and 8 from J; bases not matched to a gene: 15. Germline V gene sequence: CDR1 SQVTM, CDR2 ANQGSEA. The CDR3: CSVLSQGNYGGYTF. DNA for the CDR3: TGCAGCGTCCTATCACAGGGGAACTATGGAGGCTACACCTTC.

The chain joins TRBV7-9 to TRBJ1-3, with D unresolved. V was pared by 9 bases and J by 4 bases, with 7 bases between. CDR1 SEHNR and CDR2 FQNEAQ come from the germline V gene (reference sequence). The CDR3 sequence is 11 residues long. CDR3 region: CASSTGNTIYF. CDR3 in DNA: TGTGCCAGTTCGACAGGAAACACCATATATTTT. The full variable domain, rest sourced from reference TRBV7-9 and TRBJ1-3, is DTGVSQNPRHKITKRGQNVTFRCDPISEHNRLYWYRQTLGQGPEFLTYFQNEAQLEKSRLLSDRFSAERPKGSFSTLEIQRTEQGDSAMYLCASSTGNTIYFGEGSWLTVV.

This rearrangement joins TRBV4-2 to TRBJ1-2; no firm D call. The length of the CDR3 is 15 residues. Germline values: CDR1 LGHNA, CDR2 YNFKEQ. Trimming shortened V by 0 bases and J by 6 bases, and 14 bases separated the two germline ends. CDR3 nucleotide sequence: TGTGCCAGCAGCCAAGACGCTCTTCGAGTTGATGGCTACACCTTC. Residues: CASSQDALRVDGYTF.

This clone showed up just a few times. The CDR3 loop is CASSTMSSLMNTEAFF. The CDR3 DNA is TGTGCCAGCAGCACGATGTCAAGCCTTATGAACACTGAAGCTTTCTTT. V usage is TRBV7-9 and J usage is TRBJ1-1; D uncertain. CDR1 SEHNR and CDR2 FQNEAQ come from the germline V gene (reference sequence). The CDR3 length is 16 residues. Trimming pared 5 bases from V and 0 bases from J, leaving 16 bases between.

This rearrangement joins TRBV6-5 to TRBJ2-7; no definite D call. The germline CDR1 and CDR2 sequences are MNHEY and SVGAGI. The V end lost 0 bases, the J end lost 3 bases, and 15 bases lay between the germline ends. The CDR3 has 16 residues. The chain's CDR3 is CASSYSRSDFDYEQYF. CDR3 sequence (DNA): TGTGCCAGCAGTTACTCGAGGTCCGACTTCGACTACGAGCAGTACTTC.

V gene TRBV23-1 combines with J gene TRBJ2-7, with D possibly being TRBD1 (5 bases). TRBV23-1 is placed among ORFs of uncertain function. The V end was cut by 3 bases, the J end by 3 bases, with 15 bases between. The CDR3 runs to 15 residues. In DNA, the CDR3 is TGCGCCAGCAGTCACGTTCGCAAGGGGATCTACGAGCAGTACTTC. Encoded protein: CASSHVRKGIYEQYF.

The J gene is TRBJ1-2, the V gene TRBV2; possible D gene TRBD1, 6 bases. In germline, CDR1 is SNHLY, CDR2 FYNNEI. V dropped 2 bases and J dropped 5 bases, with 9 bases sitting between them. This CDR3 contains 13 residues. CDR3 loop: CASSENQGYGYTF. CDR3 nucleotides: TGTGCCAGCAGTGAAAACCAGGGGTATGGCTACACCTTC.

The gene calls are TRBV7-9 and TRBJ1-1; 7 bases match TRBD1. This CDR3 comprises 17 residues. With V trimmed by 6 bases and J by 6 bases, 19 bases remained unmatched. CDR1 is SEHNR and CDR2 is FQNEAQ in the germline V gene (reference sequence). CDR3 amino acids: CASREGWGFRTGAEAFF. In nucleotides, the CDR3 is TGTGCCAGCAGGGAAGGGTGGGGATTTCGGACAGGTGCTGAAGCTTTCTTT.

This clone was seen only once. This rearrangement joins TRBV10-1 to TRBJ1-1, with 7 positions matching TRBD1. Germline-derived CDR1 and CDR2 are WNHNN and SYGVQD (reference sequence). V lost 4 bases, J lost 2 bases, and 7 bases stayed unmatched. This CDR3 spans 15 amino acids. CDR3 in DNA: TGCGCCAGCAGTGCACTACAGGGGTTCAACACTGAAGCTTTCTTT. Its translation is CASSALQGFNTEAFF.

The V call is TRBV6-5, the J call TRBJ1-1; 10 nucleotides match TRBD1. Germline V gene sequence: CDR1 MNHEY, CDR2 SVGAGI. This CDR3 is 15 amino acids long. The junction had 9 bases not matched to a gene; V was cut back by 11 bases and J by 0 bases. The CDR3 sequence: CAVHPGQGMNTEAFF. For the CDR3, the DNA is TGTGCCGTCCATCCGGGACAGGGGATGAACACTGAAGCTTTCTTT.

This chain links TRBV5-6 with TRBJ1-1; maybe TRBD1 (5 bases). The V end lost 4 bases, the J end lost 1 base, and 17 bases lay between the germline ends. This CDR3 contains 16 residues. The V gene's germline CDR1 is SGHDT and CDR2 YYEEEE. The CDR3 loop reads CASSAITRGGNTEAFF. The CDR3 DNA is TGTGCCAGCAGCGCCATCACCCGGGGGGGGAACACTGAAGCTTTCTTT.

This chain connects TRBV4-1 to TRBJ1-4; TRBD1 matches 8 bases. CDR1 MGHRA and CDR2 YSYEKL come from the germline V gene. The CDR3 spans 16 residues. V trimming: 0 bases; J trimming: 7 bases; junction bases outside the gene matches: 7. For the CDR3, the DNA is TGCGCCAGCAGCCAAGATCCCGGACAGGGCGCTGAAAAACTGTTTTTT. Protein: CASSQDPGQGAEKLFF.

The V and J genes are TRBV2 and TRBJ2-1; 7 nucleotides match TRBD1. V lost 6 bases to trimming and J lost 5 bases; unmatched junction nucleotides: 10. The CDR3 is 15 amino acids. Germline CDR1 reads SNHLY; CDR2 reads FYNNEI. The CDR3 DNA reads TGTGCCAGCAGGCGGACAGGACCTCCTAACAATGAGCAGTTCTTC. It encodes CASRRTGPPNNEQFF.

This clone was seen a single time. V is TRBV2 and J is TRBJ1-6, with 9 bases that match TRBD1. Losses at the gene ends were 10 bases for V and 7 bases for J; bases not matched to a gene: 5. This CDR3 is built from 13 residues. Germline values: CDR1 SNHLY, CDR2 FYNNEI. The DNA of the CDR3 is TGTGCCATCCCGGGACAGGGAAATTCACCCCTCCACTTT. It is translated as CAIPGQGNSPLHF.

This chain links TRBV7-9 with TRBJ1-2; D is perhaps TRBD1 (6 bases). This CDR3 region has 13 residues. V dropped 4 bases and J dropped 6 bases, with 12 bases sitting between them. Germline V lookup: CDR1 SEHNR, CDR2 FQNEAQ (reference sequence). This CDR3 is CASSSIYRDGYTF. The CDR3 region has the DNA TGTGCCAGCAGCTCGATATACAGGGATGGCTACACCTTC.

V is TRBV19 and J is TRBJ2-3; no firm D call. There are 11 residues in the CDR3. The V gene's germline CDR1 is LNHDA and CDR2 SQIVND (reference sequence). Trimming removed 4 bases from V and 7 bases from J, with 6 bases in between. CDR3 amino acids: CASSTPYTQYF. The CDR3 DNA is TGTGCCAGTAGTACCCCATATACGCAGTATTTT.

The chain employs TRBV19 and TRBJ1-5; D unclear. Trimming removed 6 bases from V and 4 bases from J, with 7 bases in between. Germline V gene lookup returns CDR1 LNHDA and CDR2 SQIVND (reference sequence). The CDR3 contains 12 residues. The CDR3 here is CASRTVNQPQHF. DNA for the CDR3: TGTGCCAGTAGAACAGTGAATCAGCCCCAGCATTTT.

The chain uses TRBV2 and TRBJ1-1, with D perhaps TRBD1 (5 bases). Trimming cost V 4 bases and J 1 base, with 7 bases left between them. The CDR3 runs to 13 residues. Germline V gene sequence: CDR1 SNHLY, CDR2 FYNNEI. CDR3 in amino acids: CASSADRNTEAFF. The CDR3 DNA is TGTGCCAGCAGTGCCGACAGGAACACTGAAGCTTTCTTT.

This sequence joins TRBV5-6 and TRBJ2-2; 8 bases map to TRBD1. V was pared by 0 bases and J by 3 bases, with 7 bases of the junction left unmatched. Germline-derived CDR1 and CDR2 are SGHDT and YYEEEE. The CDR3 loop spans 17 amino acids. CDR3 in DNA: TGTGCCAGCAGCTTGGGGGGGGACAGGACCTACACCGGGGAGCTGTTTTTT. Amino acids: CASSLGGDRTYTGELFF. The full variable domain, with the rest looked up from reference TRBV5-6 and TRBJ2-2, is DAGVTQSPTHLIKTRGQQVTLRCSPKSGHDTVSWYQQALGQGPQFIFQYYEEEERQRGNFPDRFSGHQFPNYSSELNVNALLLGDSALYLCASSLGGDRTYTGELFFGEGSRLTVL.

The chain employs TRBV27 and TRBJ2-3; tentatively, D is TRBD2 (6 bases). The CDR3 has 14 amino acids. CDR1 MNHEY and CDR2 SMNVEV come from the germline V gene (reference sequence). Trimming took 3 bases from V and 4 from J, leaving 11 bases between them. CDR3 in amino acids: CASSFLARADTQYF. The CDR3 nucleotides read TGTGCCAGCAGTTTCCTAGCGAGGGCAGATACGCAGTATTTT.

This rearrangement joins TRBV29-1 to TRBJ2-3, with 7 positions matching TRBD1. J gave up 2 bases and V 6 bases, and 2 bases lay outside the gene matches. The V gene's germline CDR1 is SQVTM and CDR2 ANQGSEA. The CDR3 extends over 12 amino acids. The CDR3 nucleotides are TGCAGCGTCGACAGGGACACAGATACGCAGTATTTT. It yields the protein CSVDRDTDTQYF.